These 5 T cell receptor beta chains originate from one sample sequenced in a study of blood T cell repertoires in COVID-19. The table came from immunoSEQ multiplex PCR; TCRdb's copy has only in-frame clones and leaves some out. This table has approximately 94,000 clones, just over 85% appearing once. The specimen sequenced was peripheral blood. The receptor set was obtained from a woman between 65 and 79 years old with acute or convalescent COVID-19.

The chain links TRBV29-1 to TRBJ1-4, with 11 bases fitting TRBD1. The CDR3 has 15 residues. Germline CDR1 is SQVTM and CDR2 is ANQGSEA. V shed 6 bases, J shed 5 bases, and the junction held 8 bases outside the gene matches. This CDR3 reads CSVAGTGGDNEKLFF. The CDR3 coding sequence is TGCAGCGTCGCCGGGACAGGGGGAGACAATGAAAAACTGTTTTTT.

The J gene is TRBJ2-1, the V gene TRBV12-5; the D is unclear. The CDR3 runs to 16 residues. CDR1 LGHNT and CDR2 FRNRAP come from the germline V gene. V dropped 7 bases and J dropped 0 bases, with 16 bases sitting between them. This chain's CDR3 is CASDNLDTSSYNEQFF. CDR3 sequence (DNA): TGTGCTAGTGACAATCTCGACACCTCCTCCTACAATGAGCAGTTCTTC.

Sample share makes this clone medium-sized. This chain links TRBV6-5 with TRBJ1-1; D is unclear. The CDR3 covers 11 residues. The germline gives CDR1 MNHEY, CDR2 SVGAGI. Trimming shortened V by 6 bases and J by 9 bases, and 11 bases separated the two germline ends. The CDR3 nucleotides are TGTGCCAGCAGGGAGTCGGGGAAAGCTTTCTTT. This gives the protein CASRESGKAFF.

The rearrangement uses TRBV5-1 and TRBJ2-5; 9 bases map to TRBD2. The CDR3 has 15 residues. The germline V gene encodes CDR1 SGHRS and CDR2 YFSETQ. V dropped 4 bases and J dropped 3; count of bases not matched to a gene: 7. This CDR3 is CASSHLTSGKETQYF. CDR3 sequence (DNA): TGCGCCAGCAGCCACCTGACTAGCGGTAAAGAGACCCAGTACTTC.

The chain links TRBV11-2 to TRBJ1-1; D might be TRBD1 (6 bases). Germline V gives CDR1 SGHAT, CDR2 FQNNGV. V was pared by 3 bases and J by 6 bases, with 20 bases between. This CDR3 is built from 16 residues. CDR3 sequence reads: CASSFPNVGGASEAFF. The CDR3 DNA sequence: TGTGCCAGCAGCTTCCCCAACGTTGGGGGGGCTTCTGAAGCTTTCTTT.